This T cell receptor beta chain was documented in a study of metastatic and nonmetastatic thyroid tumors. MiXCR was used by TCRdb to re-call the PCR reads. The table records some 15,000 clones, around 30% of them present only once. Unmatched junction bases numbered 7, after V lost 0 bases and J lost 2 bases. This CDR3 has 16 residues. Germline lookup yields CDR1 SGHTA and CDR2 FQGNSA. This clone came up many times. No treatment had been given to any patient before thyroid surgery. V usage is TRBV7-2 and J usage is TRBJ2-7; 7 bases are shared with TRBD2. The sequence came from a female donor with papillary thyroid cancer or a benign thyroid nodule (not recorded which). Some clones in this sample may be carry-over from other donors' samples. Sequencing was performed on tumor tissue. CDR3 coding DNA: TGTGCCAGCAGCTTAGCACTCGGGGGAGGGGCCTACGAGCAGTACTTC. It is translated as CASSLALGGGAYEQYF.